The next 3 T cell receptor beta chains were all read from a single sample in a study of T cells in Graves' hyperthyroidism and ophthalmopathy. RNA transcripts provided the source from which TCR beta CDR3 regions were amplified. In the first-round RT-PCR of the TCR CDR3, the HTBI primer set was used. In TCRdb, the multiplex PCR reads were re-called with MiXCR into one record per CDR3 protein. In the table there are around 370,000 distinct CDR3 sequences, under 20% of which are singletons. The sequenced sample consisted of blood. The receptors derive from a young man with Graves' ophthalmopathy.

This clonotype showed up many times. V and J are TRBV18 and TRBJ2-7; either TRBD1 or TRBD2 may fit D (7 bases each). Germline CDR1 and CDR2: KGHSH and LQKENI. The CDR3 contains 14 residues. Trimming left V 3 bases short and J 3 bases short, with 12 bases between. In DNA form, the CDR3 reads TGTGCCAGCTCACCGACAGGGACTAACTACGAGCAGTACTTC. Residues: CASSPTGTNYEQYF.

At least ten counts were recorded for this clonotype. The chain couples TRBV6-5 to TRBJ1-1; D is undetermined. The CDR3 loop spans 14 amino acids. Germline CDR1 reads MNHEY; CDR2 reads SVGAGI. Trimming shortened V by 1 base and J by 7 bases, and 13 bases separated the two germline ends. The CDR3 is CASSYLASPIEAFF. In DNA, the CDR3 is TGTGCCAGCAGTTACTTGGCCAGCCCTATTGAAGCTTTCTTT.

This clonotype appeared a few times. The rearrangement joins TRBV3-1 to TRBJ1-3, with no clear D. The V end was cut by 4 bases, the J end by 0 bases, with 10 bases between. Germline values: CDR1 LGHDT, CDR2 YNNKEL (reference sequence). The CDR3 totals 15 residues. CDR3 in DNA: TGTGCCAGCAGCCCTGCCGGGCTCTCTGGAAACACCATATATTTT. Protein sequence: CASSPAGLSGNTIYF.